A single sample is the source of the 26 T cell receptor beta chains below, sequenced in a study of cytomegalovirus exposure and HLA in healthy donors. The PCR made use of 60 Vbeta and 13 Jbeta primers. Generated by immunoSEQ multiplex PCR, the TCRdb table keeps only in-frame clones and is missing some. The sample records approximately 100,000 clones, about 80% being singletons. Sequenced input: PBMCs. Receptor source: a woman in her forties in good health and CMV-seropositive.

The J gene is TRBJ1-2, the V gene TRBV19; no reliable D call. CDR1 and CDR2 (germline): LNHDA, SQIVND (reference sequence). The V gene lost 3 bases and the J gene lost 8 bases, with 16 bases spanning the gap. The CDR3 spans 14 residues. CDR3 in amino acids: CASSIRDTSRGYTF. Here the CDR3 DNA reads TGTGCCAGTAGTATCCGGGATACATCACGGGGCTACACCTTC.

The rearrangement uses TRBV5-4 and TRBJ1-5; TRBD1 aligns across 9 bases. The CDR3 has 15 residues. Per the germline V gene, CDR1 is SGHNT and CDR2 is YYREEE (reference sequence). The trim removed 4 bases at V and 3 bases at J, leaving 5 bases unmatched. The CDR3: CASSPGQGLNQPQHF. As DNA, the CDR3 is TGTGCCAGCAGCCCGGGACAGGGTCTCAATCAGCCCCAGCATTTT.

V is TRBV19 and J is TRBJ1-1, with D tentatively TRBD1 (5 bases). The CDR3 spans 13 residues. V lost 5 bases and J 1 base, leaving 8 bases between the germline ends. Germline V CDR1 and CDR2: LNHDA, SQIVND (reference sequence). This CDR3 reads CASSAQGNTEAFF. The CDR3, as DNA: TGTGCCAGTAGTGCCCAGGGGAACACTGAAGCTTTCTTT.

The V and J genes are TRBV6-5 and TRBJ1-6; D gene ambiguous. Germline V gene sequence: CDR1 MNHEY, CDR2 SVGAGI. CDR3 length: 16 residues. Trimming took 0 bases from V and 8 from J, leaving 14 bases between them. The CDR3 DNA reads TGTGCCAGCAGTTACTCCGGAGGACGGTTCCATTCACCCCTCCACTTT. It translates to CASSYSGGRFHSPLHF.

This clone came up many times. V and J are TRBV7-9 and TRBJ1-4; no firm D call. CDR1 is SEHNR and CDR2 is FQNEAQ in the germline V gene (reference sequence). This CDR3 is built from 14 residues. V was pared by 2 bases and J by 1 base, with 5 bases between. CDR3 DNA: TGTGCCAGCAGCTTACGGGAAACTAATGAAAAACTGTTTTTT. The encoded protein is CASSLRETNEKLFF.

The count of this clone is one. The rearrangement joins TRBV7-9 to TRBJ2-5, with D perhaps TRBD2 (5 bases). Trimming pared 3 bases from V and 4 bases from J, leaving 15 bases between. Germline values: CDR1 SEHNR, CDR2 FQNEAQ (reference sequence). The CDR3 is 15 residues long. Here the CDR3 reads CASSFRRTSGETQYF. CDR3 in DNA: TGTGCCAGCAGCTTCCGGCGGACGAGCGGAGAGACCCAGTACTTC.

This clone was picked up one time. The chain uses TRBV25-1 and TRBJ2-5, with D perhaps TRBD1 (6 bases). This CDR3 region has 15 residues. Germline lookup yields CDR1 MGHDK and CDR2 SYGVNS. V was cut by 5 bases and J by 1 base, with 14 bases left in between. CDR3 loop: CASSKTGPVQETQYF. The DNA of the CDR3 is TGTGCCAGCAGTAAGACAGGCCCAGTCCAAGAGACCCAGTACTTC. Combining the CDR3 with reference TRBV25-1 and TRBJ2-5 gives the whole variable domain EADIYQTPRYLVIGTGKKITLECSQTMGHDKMYWYQQDPGMELHLIHYSYGVNSTEKGDLSSESTVSRIRTEHFPLTLESARPSHTSQYLCASSKTGPVQETQYFGPGTRLLVL.

V and J are TRBV11-3 and TRBJ1-1; TRBD1 matches 7 bases. Germline lookup yields CDR1 SGHNT and CDR2 YENEEA. Trimming removed 3 bases from V and 4 bases from J; junction bases left unmatched: 2. The CDR3 is made up of 13 amino acids. CDR3 protein: CASSFQGGTEAFF. The CDR3 DNA reads as TGTGCCAGCAGCTTTCAGGGGGGCACTGAAGCTTTCTTT.

The V and J genes are TRBV10-1 and TRBJ2-7, with 7 bases that match TRBD2. Germline V gene sequence: CDR1 WNHNN, CDR2 SYGVQD (reference sequence). The CDR3 is made up of 15 amino acids. With 0 bases clipped from V and 5 bases from J, the junction kept 7 bases outside the gene matches. The CDR3 reads CASSESMRGSDEQYF. The CDR3 bases are TGCGCCAGCAGTGAGTCGATGCGGGGGAGCGACGAGCAGTACTTC.

This clone came up once. The V call is TRBV30, the J call TRBJ1-1, with D perhaps matching TRBD1 (6 bases). CDR1 is GTSNPN, CDR2 SVGIG, per germline (reference sequence). The CDR3 extends over 13 amino acids. V gave up 3 bases and J gave up 4 bases, with 12 bases separating them. Written as DNA, the CDR3 is TGTGCCTGGAGAAACTCAGGGGTCACTGAAGCTTTCTTT. This translates into CAWRNSGVTEAFF.

This clone was detected once. The chain combines TRBV27 with TRBJ2-3; D uncertain. Germline V gives CDR1 MNHEY, CDR2 SMNVEV (reference sequence). V shed 3 bases and J shed 2 bases, with 9 bases lying between them. The CDR3 is 14 amino acids. The CDR3 nucleotides are TGTGCCAGCAGTTTGGCGGCATCCACAGATACGCAGTATTTT. As protein: CASSLAASTDTQYF.

This clone was counted between two and nine times. The chain recombines TRBV5-4 with TRBJ2-2; possibly TRBD1 for D (6 bases). There are 15 residues in the CDR3. V shed 6 bases and J shed 6 bases, with 18 bases lying between them. From germline, CDR1 is SGHNT and CDR2 YYREEE (reference sequence). CDR3 loop: CASNFWAGVPGELFF. For the CDR3, the DNA is TGTGCCAGCAACTTCTGGGCAGGGGTTCCCGGGGAGCTGTTTTTT.

The chain employs TRBV4-2 and TRBJ2-3; possible D gene TRBD2, 6 bases. There are 14 residues in the CDR3. Germline assignment: CDR1 LGHNA and CDR2 YNFKEQ. V lost 0 bases and J 3 bases, leaving 7 bases between the germline ends. This CDR3 reads CASSQDRGTDTQYF. The CDR3 DNA follows: TGTGCCAGCAGCCAAGATCGGGGGACAGATACGCAGTATTTT.

The rearrangement uses TRBV6-6 and TRBJ1-3; D might be TRBD1 (6 bases). The length of the CDR3 is 15 residues. The V end was cut by 5 bases, the J end by 1 base, with 12 bases between. Germline CDR1 and CDR2: MNHNY and SVGAGI (reference sequence). The CDR3 protein is CASSDMGASGNTIYF. The CDR3 nucleotides are TGTGCCAGCAGTGATATGGGGGCATCTGGAAACACCATATATTTT.

The J gene is TRBJ1-5, the V gene TRBV2; the D gene is possibly TRBD1 (5 bases). The CDR3 sequence is 14 residues long. Trimming removed 3 bases from V and 4 bases from J, with 10 bases in between. Per germline, CDR1 SNHLY and CDR2 FYNNEI. CDR3 amino acids: CASSEGQGNQPQHF. The DNA for the CDR3 is TGTGCCAGCAGTGAGGGGCAGGGAAATCAGCCCCAGCATTTT.

J is TRBJ2-1 and V is TRBV5-6, with TRBD2 matching over 10 bases. CDR3 size: 19 residues. Germline V CDR1 and CDR2: SGHDT, YYEEEE. Unmatched junction bases numbered 13, after V lost 0 bases and J lost 4 bases. CDR3 in amino acids: CASSLGPSGGVGPYNEQFF. CDR3 sequence (DNA): TGTGCCAGCAGCTTGGGCCCTAGCGGGGGAGTGGGGCCTTACAATGAGCAGTTCTTC.

In its sample, this clone was seen a few times. The rearrangement links TRBV29-1 to TRBJ1-1, with 9 positions matching TRBD1. Germline CDR1 SQVTM, CDR2 ANQGSEA. The CDR3 runs 11 residues. The V and J ends lost 3 bases and 11 bases, in that order; junction bases with no gene match: 4. For the CDR3, the DNA is TGCAGCGTTGACCGGGACAGGGAGGCTTTCTTT. This sequence encodes CSVDRDREAFF.

The rearrangement joins TRBV5-3 to TRBJ2-1, with 8 nucleotides matching TRBD2. TRBV5-3 is treated as an ORF (open reading frame) with a function not yet certain. The CDR3 length is 16 residues. With 1 base clipped from V and 4 bases from J, the junction kept 7 bases outside the gene matches. The CDR3, as DNA: TGTGCCAGAAGCTTGTGGGCCGGGACTAGTTACAATGAGCAGTTCTTC. Encoded protein: CARSLWAGTSYNEQFF.

This clone was seen a handful of times. This sequence joins TRBV7-9 and TRBJ2-3; 7 nucleotides line up with TRBD1. The CDR3 consists of 14 residues. CDR1 is SEHNR, CDR2 FQNEAQ, per germline (reference sequence). V gave up 7 bases and J gave up 4 bases; unmatched junction bases: 8. CDR3 DNA sequence: TGTGCCAGCAAGCCGAGGGGGCCCGCAGATACGCAGTATTTT. Residues: CASKPRGPADTQYF.

The chain has TRBV5-8 and TRBJ2-2; possibly TRBD2 for D (5 bases). Looked up from germline, CDR1 is SGHTS and CDR2 is YDEGEE. V dropped 0 bases and J dropped 7 bases, with 10 bases sitting between them. The CDR3 is made up of 14 amino acids. The CDR3 region is CASSLAGKSGELFF. The CDR3 nucleotides read TGTGCCAGCAGCTTGGCGGGAAAGAGCGGGGAGCTGTTTTTT.

On this clone: The junction differs from germline at one of its ends, possibly a read error. J is TRBJ1-2 and V is TRBV5-6; TRBD1 aligns across 9 bases. The CDR3 runs to 11 residues. The V gene's germline CDR1 is SGHDT and CDR2 YYEEEE. CDR3 DNA: TGTGCCAGCAGCCTGAACGGGGACAGGGCATTC. Protein: CASSLNGDRAF.

The V and J genes are TRBV7-5 and TRBJ1-5; the table's TRBD1 call for D was not verified on the DNA. TRBV7-5 is labeled a pseudogene. The CDR3 length is 13 residues. The CDR3: CAVGDRGNQPQHF. The CDR3 region has the DNA TGTGCCGTCGGGGACAGGGGGAATCAGCCCCAGCATTTT.

V usage is TRBV4-1 and J usage is TRBJ2-4; D might be TRBD2 (6 bases). CDR3 size: 18 residues. V dropped 1 base and J dropped 2 bases, with 18 bases sitting between them. Germline lookup yields CDR1 MGHRA and CDR2 YSYEKL. The DNA for the CDR3 is TGCGCCAGCAGCCAAGTCGTAGTAGCGGACCATCCCAAAAACATTCAGTACTTC. Amino acid sequence: CASSQVVVADHPKNIQYF.

In this sample, this clone turned up a few times. V usage is TRBV5-8 and J usage is TRBJ2-2; possible D gene TRBD1, 5 bases. V lost 0 bases and J lost 15, with 9 bases in between. Germline V gene sequence: CDR1 SGHTS, CDR2 YDEGEE. CDR3 size: 11 residues. The CDR3 coding sequence is TGTGCCAGCAGCTTGGTAGAAGGGGTGTTTTTT. Translating it yields CASSLVEGVFF.

V usage is TRBV6-1 and J usage is TRBJ1-6, with TRBD1 matching over 7 bases. This CDR3 is built from 16 residues. The J segment lost 10 bases and the V segment lost 3 bases, leaving 12 bases of the junction unmatched. CDR1 MNHNS and CDR2 SASEGT come from the germline V gene. The CDR3 DNA sequence: TGTGCCAGCAGTGACCAATTACAGGGGAGAGGGTCACCCCTCCACTTT. It is translated as CASSDQLQGRGSPLHF.

This clone was detected a few times. The gene calls are TRBV27 and TRBJ2-2, with D unclear. The CDR3 loop spans 13 amino acids. V lost 9 bases, J lost 7 bases, and 15 bases lay in between. CDR1 is MNHEY and CDR2 is SMNVEV in the germline V gene (reference sequence). CDR3 sequence: CASPTRPFGELFF. The CDR3 bases are TGTGCCAGTCCGACACGCCCCTTCGGGGAGCTGTTTTTT.